These 15 T cell receptor beta chains came from one sample sequenced in a study of monozygotic twins with inflammatory bowel disease. TCRdb reanalyzed the 5' RACE reads and collapses them to one entry per CDR3 protein, without DNA. The sample holds approximately 380,000 distinct CDR3 sequences. Sequenced: blood. The receptors come from a human donor with ulcerative colitis or Crohn's disease, or a healthy co-twin of an affected twin (not recorded which).

The chain employs TRBV6-5 and TRBJ1-3; the D gene TCRdb calls, TRBD1, cannot be checked with no DNA. The CDR3 loop spans 16 amino acids. Germline V lookup: CDR1 MNHEY, CDR2 SVGAGI. This chain's CDR3 is CASSYSEGASGNTIYF.

J is TRBJ2-7 and V is TRBV28; the TRBD1 assignment by TCRdb is unverifiable without DNA. The germline V gene encodes CDR1 MDHEN and CDR2 SYDVKM. The CDR3 consists of 11 residues. This chain's CDR3 is CASLQGDEQYF. The full variable domain, in which reference TRBV28 and TRBJ2-7 provide the parts outside the CDR3, is DVKVTQSSRYLVKRTGEKVFLECVQDMDHENMFWYRQDPGLGLRLIYFSYDVKMKEKGDIPEGYSVSREKKERFSLILESASTNQTSMYLCASLQGDEQYFGPGTRLTVT.

The rearrangement uses TRBV29-1 and TRBJ2-7; TCRdb lists TRBD1, though no DNA is available to test this call. The length of the CDR3 is 14 residues. Germline V CDR1 and CDR2: SQVTM, ANQGSEA. CDR3 amino acids: CSVDYRDRGYEQYF.

The chain has TRBV4-2 and TRBJ2-1. Germline-derived CDR1 and CDR2 are LGHNA and YNFKEQ. CDR3 length equals 14 residues. CDR3 amino acids: CASEARSNYNEQFF.

This chain joins TRBV11-1 and TRBJ2-1; there is no DNA to check the TCRdb D call of TRBD2. In germline, CDR1 is SGHAT, CDR2 FQDESV (reference sequence). This CDR3 has 17 amino acids. The CDR3 here is CASSLKTSGASYNEQFF.

This CDR3 is CSAPNLVGTDTQYF. V is TRBV20-1 and J is TRBJ2-3. Germline CDR1 and CDR2: DFQATT and SNEGSKA (reference sequence). The CDR3 has 14 amino acids.

This chain uses TRBV5-1 with TRBJ2-3. Germline V gene sequence: CDR1 SGHRS, CDR2 YFSETQ. The CDR3 runs 14 residues. The CDR3 region is CASSLSLGTDTQYF. The full variable domain, its missing parts supplied by reference TRBV5-1 and TRBJ2-3, is KAGVTQTPRYLIKTRGQQVTLSCSPISGHRSVSWYQQTPGQGLQFLFEYFSETQRNKGNFPGRFSGRQFSNSRSEMNVSTLELGDSALYLCASSLSLGTDTQYFGPGTRLTVL.

V and J are TRBV7-2 and TRBJ1-2. The CDR3 extends over 13 amino acids. Germline CDR1 SGHTA, CDR2 FQGNSA. The CDR3 here is CASSFYQLYGYTF. Full variable domain (missing parts from reference TRBV7-2 and TRBJ1-2): GAGVSQSPSNKVTEKGKDVELRCDPISGHTALYWYRQSLGQGLEFLIYFQGNSAPDKSGLPSDRFSAERTGGSVSTLTIQRTQQEDSAVYLCASSFYQLYGYTFGSGTRLTVV.

The V call is TRBV5-1, the J call TRBJ2-7. This CDR3 comprises 14 residues. Germline V gives CDR1 SGHRS, CDR2 YFSETQ. CDR3 in amino acids: CASSLMPSSYEQYF.

The CDR3 sequence is CSVDLEHGQFF. This chain connects TRBV29-1 to TRBJ2-1. Germline loops: CDR1 SQVTM, CDR2 ANQGSEA. The CDR3 is 11 residues long.

This chain connects TRBV7-2 to TRBJ1-1; as DNA is missing, the TRBD1 call by TCRdb cannot be tested. CDR3 length equals 13 residues. Looked up from germline, CDR1 is SGHTA and CDR2 is FQGNSA. The CDR3 loop reads CASSLEARGEAFF.

The chain links TRBV30 to TRBJ1-1; TCRdb selects TRBD1, and the lack of DNA leaves this call unchecked. Germline CDR1 is GTSNPN and CDR2 is SVGIG (reference sequence). The CDR3 contains 16 residues. CDR3 sequence reads: CAWSVRDRGLRTEAFF.

This CDR3 is CASSLARSRNSYEQYF. This chain uses TRBV7-2 with TRBJ2-7. The CDR3 is 16 amino acids. Germline V CDR1 and CDR2: SGHTA, FQGNSA.

The V gene is TRBV12-3 or TRBV12-4, the J gene TRBJ1-1; with no DNA, the TCRdb D assignment of TRBD1 cannot be verified. The CDR3 covers 15 residues. The CDR3 loop reads CASSGLGTLNTEAFF.

The chain carries TRBV19 and TRBJ1-5; TCRdb returns TRBD1, unconfirmable since there is no DNA. The CDR3 runs to 14 residues. The germline CDR1 and CDR2 sequences are LNHDA and SQIVND (reference sequence). CDR3: CASRNVDRAQPQHF.